These 21 T cell receptor beta chains came from one sample sequenced in a study of PD-L1 blockade in urothelial cancer. Time point here: peripheral blood 6 weeks after treatment start. Assay: immunoSEQ multiplex PCR; the TCRdb copy retains only in-frame clones and omits some. The sample records 40,000 to 60,000 clones, roughly 80% being singletons. Sequenced here: PBMCs, sampled around atezolizumab (anti-PD-L1) treatment. The receptors stem from a man in his sixties or seventies with urothelial cancer.

CDR3 loop: CASSLLGTPREQYF. Here the CDR3 DNA reads TGTGCCAGCTCACTTCTCGGGACTCCCCGCGAGCAGTACTTC. The chain couples TRBV18 to TRBJ2-7, with TRBD2 as a possible D gene (6 bases). The CDR3 is made up of 14 amino acids. The V end was cut by 4 bases, the J end by 6 bases, with 16 bases between. Germline CDR1 reads KGHSH; CDR2 reads LQKENI. The variable domain in full, with the rest retrieved from reference TRBV18 and TRBJ2-7, is NAGVMQNPRHLVRRRGQEARLRCSPMKGHSHVYWYRQLPEEGLKFMVYLQKENIIDESGMPKERFSAEFPKEGPSILRIQQVVRGDSAAYFCASSLLGTPREQYFGPGTRLTVT.

V and J are TRBV18 and TRBJ2-5; the match to TRBD2 covers 12 bases. The J segment lost 5 bases and the V segment lost 3 bases, leaving 7 bases of the junction unmatched. Germline CDR1 is KGHSH and CDR2 is LQKENI. The CDR3 is 16 residues long. CDR3 in DNA: TGTGCCAGCTCACCGACTAGCGGGAGTGGTGGCGAGACCCAGTACTTC. Translating it yields CASSPTSGSGGETQYF.

The genes are TRBV7-9 and TRBJ2-7, with 12 bases matching TRBD2. The V gene's germline CDR1 is SEHNR and CDR2 FQNEAQ (reference sequence). The CDR3 covers 15 residues. The ends lost 5 bases at V and 3 bases at J; junction bases unmatched: 5. CDR3 sequence (DNA): TGTGCCAGCAGCACGGCGACTAGCGGGAGCTACGAGCAGTACTTC. It specifies CASSTATSGSYEQYF.

The V call is TRBV5-1, the J call TRBJ2-7, with D perhaps TRBD1 (5 bases). The CDR3 runs 15 residues. Germline CDR1 reads SGHRS; CDR2 reads YFSETQ. V lost 0 bases and J 3 bases, leaving 13 bases between the germline ends. The CDR3 protein is CASSLEAGSDYEQYF. The DNA for the CDR3 is TGCGCCAGCAGCTTGGAAGCAGGGTCCGACTACGAGCAGTACTTC.

V gene TRBV6-6 combines with J gene TRBJ1-1; weak D call: TRBD1 (6 bases). CDR3 length: 15 amino acids. Per the germline V gene, CDR1 is MNHNY and CDR2 is SVGAGI (reference sequence). The germline V and J ends were trimmed by 6 bases and 3 bases, with 17 bases remaining between them. For the CDR3, the DNA is TGTGCCAGCAGACCCCCGGACAGACAATACACTGAAGCTTTCTTT. Its protein product is CASRPPDRQYTEAFF.

The chain is built from TRBV2 and TRBJ1-5; the D is unclear. V was shortened by 0 bases and J by 0 bases, with 12 bases between the two germline ends. Germline V CDR1 and CDR2: SNHLY, FYNNEI. This CDR3 contains 17 residues. CDR3 nucleotides: TGTGCCAGCAGTGAAGCGCGCGGCAGCTATAGCAATCAGCCCCAGCATTTT. This encodes CASSEARGSYSNQPQHF.

This chain joins TRBV10-3 and TRBJ2-1, with 7 bases that match TRBD2. J lost 3 bases, V lost 6 bases, and 2 bases had no gene match. The germline V gene has CDR1 ENHRY and CDR2 SYGVKD. This CDR3 region has 13 residues. In DNA, the CDR3 is TGTGCCATCAGACTAGCGAGCTACAATGAGCAGTTCTTC. This codes for CAIRLASYNEQFF.

For the CDR3, the DNA is TGCGCCAGCAGCCCGCGACAGGGGGGATGGCCAGAGACCCAGTACTTC. Translated: CASSPRQGGWPETQYF. The rearrangement joins TRBV5-1 to TRBJ2-5, with TRBD1 matching over 9 bases. Trimming at V came to 4 bases and at J to 4 bases, leaving 11 bases not matched to a gene. Germline CDR1 reads SGHRS; CDR2 reads YFSETQ. There are 16 residues in the CDR3.

The genes are TRBV7-2 and TRBJ2-1; TRBD2 is a possible D gene (5 bases). Between the trimmed V and J ends, which lost 10 bases and 12 bases, there was a span of 19 bases. The CDR3 covers 12 residues. Germline values: CDR1 SGHTA, CDR2 FQGNSA. For the CDR3, the DNA is TGTGCCAATGGGCCGGGAACATCTGGGCAGTTCTTC. Amino acid sequence: CANGPGTSGQFF.

The rearrangement links TRBV6-5 to TRBJ1-5; D is undetermined. The CDR3 contains 14 residues. Germline V gives CDR1 MNHEY, CDR2 SVGAGI. The V gene lost 6 bases and the J gene lost 5 bases, with 14 bases spanning the gap. The CDR3 loop reads CASSRGGYHQPQHF. CDR3 bases: TGTGCCAGCAGCCGGGGAGGGTATCATCAGCCCCAGCATTTT.

This clone was seen only once. CDR3 residues: CASISGSSGANVLTF. The CDR3 region has the DNA TGTGCCAGTATTTCAGGTAGCTCTGGGGCCAACGTCCTGACTTTC. The rearrangement joins TRBV19 to TRBJ2-6; D unclear. The germline V gene encodes CDR1 LNHDA and CDR2 SQIVND (reference sequence). The CDR3 contains 15 residues. V lost 7 bases and J lost 0, with 10 bases in between.

The chain uses TRBV19 and TRBJ1-5; the D is unclear. Germline values: CDR1 LNHDA, CDR2 SQIVND (reference sequence). This CDR3 has 15 residues. The V end was cut by 5 bases, the J end by 9 bases, with 20 bases between. Here the CDR3 reads CASSSLGRPPMPQHF. CDR3 DNA: TGTGCCAGTAGTTCACTAGGACGCCCTCCTATGCCCCAGCATTTT. The complete variable domain, with remaining parts taken from reference TRBV19 and TRBJ1-5, reads DGGITQSPKYLFRKEGQNVTLSCEQNLNHDAMYWYRQDPGQGLRLIYYSQIVNDFQKGDIAEGYSVSREKKESFPLTVTSAQKNPTAFYLCASSSLGRPPMPQHFGDGTRLSIL.

The chain has TRBV15 and TRBJ2-6; no firm D call. Between the trimmed V and J ends, which lost 2 bases and 4 bases, there was a span of 9 bases. The CDR3 spans 15 residues. CDR1 and CDR2 (germline): LNHNV, YYDKDF (reference sequence). The CDR3: CATSRIVAGANVLTF. CDR3 sequence (DNA): TGTGCCACCAGCAGAATAGTTGCCGGGGCCAACGTCCTGACTTTC.

The rearrangement uses TRBV10-1 and TRBJ1-5; D is ambiguous. Germline lookup yields CDR1 WNHNN and CDR2 SYGVQD (reference sequence). The CDR3 runs to 16 residues. The V end lost 2 bases, the J end lost 8 bases, and 19 bases lay between the germline ends. This CDR3 reads CASSEKDLRRVKPQHF. For the CDR3, the DNA is TGCGCCAGCAGTGAGAAGGACCTCCGGAGGGTGAAGCCCCAGCATTTT.

CDR3 sequence (DNA): TGCGCCAGCAGCAGGACTAGCGGGACATACAATGAGCAGTTCTTC. Translating gives CASSRTSGTYNEQFF. V and J are TRBV4-1 and TRBJ2-1, with 12 nucleotides matching TRBD2. V dropped 5 bases and J dropped 4; count of bases not matched to a gene: 3. There are 15 residues in the CDR3. Germline CDR1 and CDR2: MGHRA and YSYEKL.

The V call is TRBV6-5, the J call TRBJ2-5; tentatively, D is TRBD1 (6 bases). Looked up from germline, CDR1 is MNHEY and CDR2 is SVGAGI. The CDR3 is 13 residues long. V lost 6 bases, J lost 2 bases, and 10 bases lay in between. The CDR3 sequence is CASRPGQQETQYF. The DNA for the CDR3 is TGTGCCAGCAGACCCGGACAGCAAGAGACCCAGTACTTC.

The chain joins TRBV16 to TRBJ1-4, with D perhaps matching TRBD1 (5 bases). This CDR3 is 16 amino acids long. The V gene lost 0 bases and the J gene lost 3 bases, with 11 bases spanning the gap. Looked up from germline, CDR1 is KGHSY and CDR2 is FQNENV. The CDR3 DNA reads TGTGCCAGCAGCCAATCGGGGGGTAACCCTAATGAAAAACTGTTTTTT. Translated: CASSQSGGNPNEKLFF.

The V and J genes are TRBV5-1 and TRBJ2-7; D is possibly TRBD2 (6 bases). V lost 0 bases and J 4 bases, leaving 14 bases between the germline ends. The germline V gene has CDR1 SGHRS and CDR2 YFSETQ. The CDR3 length is 15 residues. The CDR3 nucleotides read TGCGCCAGCAGCTTGGTTTTAGGAGGGAATTACGAGCAGTACTTC. Its translation: CASSLVLGGNYEQYF.

In its sample, this clone was seen once. This same CDR3 is encoded by further DNA sequences in the sample. The chain joins TRBV5-1 to TRBJ2-1, with 8 nucleotides matching TRBD1. V was pared by 3 bases and J by 2 bases, with 4 bases of the junction left unmatched. The CDR3 consists of 15 residues. The germline V gene has CDR1 SGHRS and CDR2 YFSETQ. The CDR3 coding sequence is TGCGCCAGCAGCTCCGGGACAGGAGCCTACAATGAGCAGTTCTTC. This gives the protein CASSSGTGAYNEQFF. The full variable domain, rest sourced from reference TRBV5-1 and TRBJ2-1, is KAGVTQTPRYLIKTRGQQVTLSCSPISGHRSVSWYQQTPGQGLQFLFEYFSETQRNKGNFPGRFSGRQFSNSRSEMNVSTLELGDSALYLCASSSGTGAYNEQFFGPGTRLTVL.

The CDR3 reads CSAGQPSYGYTF. The CDR3 DNA follows: TGCAGCGCGGGACAGCCTAGCTATGGCTACACCTTC. This chain connects TRBV29-1 to TRBJ1-2; 7 positions agree with TRBD1. Germline CDR1 reads SQVTM; CDR2 reads ANQGSEA. Trimming took 7 bases from V and 4 from J; bases not matched to a gene: 6. This CDR3 is 12 amino acids long.

V usage is TRBV19 and J usage is TRBJ2-7; TRBD2 aligns across 12 bases. After removal of 5 bases from V and 4 bases from J, the junction contained 3 bases not matched to a gene. The germline gives CDR1 LNHDA, CDR2 SQIVND (reference sequence). The CDR3 runs 14 residues. CDR3 in amino acids: CASSWTSGTYEQYF. The CDR3 DNA reads TGTGCCAGTAGTTGGACTAGCGGGACATACGAGCAGTACTTC.